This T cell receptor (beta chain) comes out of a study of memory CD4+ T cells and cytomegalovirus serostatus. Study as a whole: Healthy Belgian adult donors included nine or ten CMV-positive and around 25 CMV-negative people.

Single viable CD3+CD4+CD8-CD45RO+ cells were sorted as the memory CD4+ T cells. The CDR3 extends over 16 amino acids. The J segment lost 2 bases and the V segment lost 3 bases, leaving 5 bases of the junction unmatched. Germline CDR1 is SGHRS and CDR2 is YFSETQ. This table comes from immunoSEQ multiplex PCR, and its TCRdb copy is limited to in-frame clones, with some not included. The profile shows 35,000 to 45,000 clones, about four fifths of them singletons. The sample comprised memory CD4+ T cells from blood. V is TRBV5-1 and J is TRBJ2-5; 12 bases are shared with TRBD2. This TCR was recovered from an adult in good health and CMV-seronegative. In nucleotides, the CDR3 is TGCGCCAGCAGCTCCGGGACTAGCGGGTTTCAAGAGACCCAGTACTTC. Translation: CASSSGTSGFQETQYF.